This T cell receptor (beta chain) is drawn from a study of human T cells and chemical hapten exposure. This CDR3 is 16 amino acids long. V gave up 1 base and J gave up 0 bases, with 10 bases separating them. This clonotype occurred many times. One entry per CDR3 protein, called by TCRdb with MiXCR from the RACE reads. The table includes more than 75,000 distinct CDR3 sequences, 9.3% detected once. This sample's time point: patch test 2, 6 weeks after DPC sensitization. Treatment noted: therapeutic diphenylcyclopropenone sensitization with weekly scalp DPC. The TCR comes from a woman in her thirties or forties with alopecia areata. Some clones in this sample may be carry-over from other donors' samples. Source: whole blood, taken in connection with sensitization to the hapten diphenylcyclopropenone (DPC). V usage is TRBV12-3 or TRBV12-4 and J usage is TRBJ2-1, with D possibly matching TRBD2 (6 bases). The CDR3 nucleotides are TGTGCCAGCAGTTTAGGGTGGGACTCCTCCTACAATGAGCAGTTCTTC. This sequence encodes CASSLGWDSSYNEQFF.